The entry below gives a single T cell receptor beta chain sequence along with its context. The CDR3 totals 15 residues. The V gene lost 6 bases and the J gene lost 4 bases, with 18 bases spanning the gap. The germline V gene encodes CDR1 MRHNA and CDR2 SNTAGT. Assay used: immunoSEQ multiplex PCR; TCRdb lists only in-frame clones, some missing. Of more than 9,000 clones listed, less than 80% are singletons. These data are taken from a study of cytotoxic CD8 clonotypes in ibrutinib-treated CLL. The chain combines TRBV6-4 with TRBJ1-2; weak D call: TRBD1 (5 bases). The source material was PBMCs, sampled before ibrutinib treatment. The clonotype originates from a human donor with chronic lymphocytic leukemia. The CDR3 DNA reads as TGTGCCAGCAGCCCTCTGGGGGGGAGCGGCTATGGCTACACCTTC. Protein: CASSPLGGSGYGYTF.